This TCR beta chain was recorded in a study of T cells after posttransplantation cyclophosphamide. Study observations and caveats: Blood and skin or GI T cell repertoires showed limited TRB overlap. Recipient CMV seropositivity and CMV reactivation strongly tracked TRB clonality. Donor CD8+ memory clones often dominated recipient blood repertoires at later times.

Busulfan-fludarabine conditioning, marrow transplant, and cyclophosphamide on days +3 and +4 were administered. This clone came up a few times. Its specificity is unknown. The data were produced by immunoSEQ multiplex PCR, yet TCRdb's version contains in-frame clones alone and is incomplete. This sample carries roughly 15,000 clones, none of them present only once. This sequence originates from a female patient in her 40s who received an allogeneic stem cell transplant from a related donor, was CMV-positive, and had no GVHD. T cells may partly derive from the graft donor. Here the sequenced sample was PBMCs, taken 950 to 1,200 days after allogeneic stem cell transplant with posttransplant cyclophosphamide.

The CDR3 DNA reads TGTGCCAGCAGCGTAGAAGTAGGGGGGACTAGCGTACGCACAGATACGCAGTATTTT. This codes for CASSVEVGGTSVRTDTQYF. This rearrangement joins TRBV9 to TRBJ2-3; TRBD2 agrees at 10 bases. CDR1 SGDLS and CDR2 YYNGEE come from the germline V gene. V shed 0 bases and J 1 base; nucleotides not matched to a gene: 11. The CDR3 has 19 residues.